The rows below give T cell receptor beta chains drawn from one sample of a study of human T cells and chemical hapten exposure. From the RACE reads, TCRdb called clonotypes with MiXCR, one entry per CDR3 protein. The sample has 250,000 to 300,000 distinct CDR3 sequences; almost 8% are singletons. Sequences were derived from whole blood, sampled in connection with sensitization to the hapten diphenylcyclopropenone (DPC). These receptors originate from a man younger than 30 with alopecia areata. Some clones in this sample may be carry-over from other donors' samples. CDR3s include the opening cysteine and the closing phenylalanine or tryptophan. Fields, in order: J gene, clone size, V gene, D gene, CDR3 DNA, CDR3 protein. D genes are given only for firm matches. Size tells how often a clone was seen (once, few, many) or the class of an expanded clone, and some rows leave it out.

>TRBJ1-4|NA|TRBV29-1|NA
TGCAGCGTTGAAGATACAGGCGCAACTAATGAAAAACTGTTTTTT
CSVEDTGATNEKLFF
>TRBJ1-1|many|TRBV6-5|NA
TGTGCCAGCAAACAGACCCAATGGACTGAAGCTTTCTTT
CASKQTQWTEAFF
>TRBJ1-1|many|TRBV7-3|NA
TGTGCCAGCAGCTTTGAGAGGGCCACTGAAGCTTTCTTT
CASSFERATEAFF
>TRBJ2-5|few|TRBV6-2/TRBV6-3|TRBD1
TGTGCCAGCAGTTCGGACAGGACAAGAGAGGCCCAGTACTTC
CASSSDRTREAQYF
>TRBJ2-7|few|TRBV3-1|TRBD1
TGTGCCAGCAGCCCGGGACAGGTGAATTCCTACGAGCAGTACTTC
CASSPGQVNSYEQYF
>TRBJ2-3|few|TRBV20-1|NA
TGCAGTGCTCTTATCCTAGGATCTAGCACAGATACGCAGTATTTT
CSALILGSSTDTQYF
>TRBJ2-3|NA|TRBV4-1|NA
TGCGCCAGCAGCCAAGATAGGAGGGGGGAGGGCACAGATACGCAGTATTTT
CASSQDRRGEGTDTQYF
>TRBJ2-2|many|TRBV25-1|TRBD1
TGTGCCAGCAGCCTGGCCGGGACAGGCCACACCGGGGAGCTGTTTTTT
CASSLAGTGHTGELFF
>TRBJ2-5|many|TRBV5-1|TRBD1
TGCGCCAGCAGCTTGGACAGGGGCCAAGAGACCCAGTACTTC
CASSLDRGQETQYF
>TRBJ2-2|many|TRBV9|NA
TGTGCCAGCAGCGTCCCCGTCTCCGAGGAGCTGTTTTTT
CASSVPVSEELFF
>TRBJ1-5|few|TRBV10-3|NA
TGTGCCATCAGTGACGGTGGACCGAATCAGCCCCAGCATTTT
CAISDGGPNQPQHF
>TRBJ1-6|few|TRBV4-3|NA
TGCGCCAGCAGCCAAGATCGGGGGCAGCCCCTCCACTTT
CASSQDRGQPLHF
>TRBJ2-1|many|TRBV4-3|TRBD2
TGCGCCAGCAGCCAAGAATGGCTAGCGGGCTACAATGAGCAGTTCTTC
CASSQEWLAGYNEQFF
>TRBJ1-2|many|TRBV2|NA
TGTGCGGGTGGCAGGCCTCTCCTCAACTATGGCTACACCTTC
CAGGRPLLNYGYTF
>TRBJ2-3|many|TRBV3-1|NA
TGTGCCAGCAGCCAACGAGATACGCAGTATTTT
CASSQRDTQYF
>TRBJ1-3|many|TRBV7-9|NA
TGTGCCAGCAGCCCCCAGGGGCTCAGGAGCGGAAACACCATATATTTT
CASSPQGLRSGNTIYF
>TRBJ2-7|few|TRBV5-1|TRBD2
TGCGCCAGCAGCTGGGCCGCAGGGAGGGCGATGGGCGTGGAGCAGTACTTC
CASSWAAGRAMGVEQYF
>TRBJ2-1|few|TRBV12-5|TRBD1
TGTGCTAGTGGTTTGGGTTGGGACAGTCTCTCCTACAATGAGCAGTTCTTC
CASGLGWDSLSYNEQFF
>TRBJ2-1|NA|TRBV5-1|NA
TGCGCCAGCGGTCAGGACGAGGAATCTTCTCAGTTCTTC
CASGQDEESSQFF
>TRBJ2-6|NA|TRBV20-1|TRBD1
TGCAGTGGGGTAGGGGGCGCCGGGGCCAACGTCCTGACTTTC
CSGVGGAGANVLTF
>TRBJ2-2|few|TRBV12-3/TRBV12-4|NA
TGTGCCAGCAGTTTGGGGGGCGCCATGACCACCGGGGAGCTGTTTTTT
CASSLGGAMTTGELFF
>TRBJ1-2|NA|TRBV29-1|NA
TGCAGCGTGACTTCCGGGTTGTCGGGTCATGGCTACACCTTC
CSVTSGLSGHGYTF
>TRBJ1-4|few|TRBV7-9|NA
TGTGCCAGCAGCTTACTTTCCTGGCGCAAGGGGAATGAAAAACTGTTTTTT
CASSLLSWRKGNEKLFF